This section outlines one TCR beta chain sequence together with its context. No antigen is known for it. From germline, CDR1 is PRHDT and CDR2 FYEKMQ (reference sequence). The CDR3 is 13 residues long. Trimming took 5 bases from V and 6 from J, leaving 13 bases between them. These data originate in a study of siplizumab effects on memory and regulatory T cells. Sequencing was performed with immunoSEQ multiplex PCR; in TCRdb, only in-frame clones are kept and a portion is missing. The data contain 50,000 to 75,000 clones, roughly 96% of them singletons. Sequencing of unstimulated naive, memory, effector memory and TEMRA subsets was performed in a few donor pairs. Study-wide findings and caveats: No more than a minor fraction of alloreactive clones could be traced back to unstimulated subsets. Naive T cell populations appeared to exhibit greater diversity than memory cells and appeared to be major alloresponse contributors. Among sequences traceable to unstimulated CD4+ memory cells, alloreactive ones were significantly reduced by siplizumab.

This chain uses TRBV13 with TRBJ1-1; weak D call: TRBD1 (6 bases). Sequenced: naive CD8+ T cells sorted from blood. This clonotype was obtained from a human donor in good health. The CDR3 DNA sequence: TGTGCCAGCAGCCTAAGGGGGGTATCTGAAGCTTTCTTT. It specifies CASSLRGVSEAFF.